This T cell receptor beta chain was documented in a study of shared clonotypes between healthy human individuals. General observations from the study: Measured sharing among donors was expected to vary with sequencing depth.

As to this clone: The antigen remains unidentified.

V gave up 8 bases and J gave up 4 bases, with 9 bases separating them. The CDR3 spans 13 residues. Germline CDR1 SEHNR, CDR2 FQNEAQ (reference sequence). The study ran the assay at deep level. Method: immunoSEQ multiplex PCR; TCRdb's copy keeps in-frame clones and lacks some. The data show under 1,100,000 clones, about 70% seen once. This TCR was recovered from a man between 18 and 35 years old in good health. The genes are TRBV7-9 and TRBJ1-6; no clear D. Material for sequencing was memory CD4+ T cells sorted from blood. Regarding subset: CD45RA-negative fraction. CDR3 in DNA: TGTGCCAGCCATGCGGGGTATAATTCACCCCTCCACTTT. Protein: CASHAGYNSPLHF.